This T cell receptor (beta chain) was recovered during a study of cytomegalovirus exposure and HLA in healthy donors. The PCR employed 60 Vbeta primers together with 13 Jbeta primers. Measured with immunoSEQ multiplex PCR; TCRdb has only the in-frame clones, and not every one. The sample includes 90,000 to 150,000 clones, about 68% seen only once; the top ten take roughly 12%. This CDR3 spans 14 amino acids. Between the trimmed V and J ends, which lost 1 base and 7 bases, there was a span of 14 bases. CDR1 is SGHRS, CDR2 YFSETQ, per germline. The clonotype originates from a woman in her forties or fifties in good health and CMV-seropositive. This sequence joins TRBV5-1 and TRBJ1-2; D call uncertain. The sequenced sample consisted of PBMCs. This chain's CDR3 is CASSLTAPDSGYTF. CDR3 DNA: TGCGCCAGCAGCTTGACAGCCCCGGACTCTGGCTACACCTTC.